This TCR beta chain was identified in a study of STAT5B mutations in CD4+ large granular lymphocyte leukemia. General study findings and limits: Compared with healthy controls (2/35), patient top clones favored TRBV06 (8/27).

TCRdb's copy holds only in-frame clones and misses some; the assay was immunoSEQ multiplex PCR. The table has approximately 33,000 clones, over 65% seen once. With regard to this clone: Its antigen is still unknown.

CDR3 length: 16 amino acids. Germline V lookup: CDR1 MGHRA, CDR2 YSYEKL. The junction had 5 bases not matched to a gene; V was cut back by 0 bases and J by 7 bases. This chain links TRBV4-1 with TRBJ2-1; 11 nucleotides line up with TRBD2. The receptor's source is a human donor in good health. Material: CD4+ T cells from blood buffy coats. The CDR3 DNA reads TGCGCCAGCAGCCAAGAGGGTAGCGGGGGGGCAAATGAGCAGTTCTTC. Translated, it gives CASSQEGSGGANEQFF.